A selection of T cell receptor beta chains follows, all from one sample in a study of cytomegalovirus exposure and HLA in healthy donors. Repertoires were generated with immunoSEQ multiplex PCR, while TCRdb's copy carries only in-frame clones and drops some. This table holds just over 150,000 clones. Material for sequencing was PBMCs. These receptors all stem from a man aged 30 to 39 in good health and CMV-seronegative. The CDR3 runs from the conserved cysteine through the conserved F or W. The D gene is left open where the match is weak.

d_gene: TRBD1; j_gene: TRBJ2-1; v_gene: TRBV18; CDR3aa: CASSQDRGHWNEQFF; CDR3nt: TGTGCCAGCTCACAGGACAGGGGGCATTGGAATGAGCAGTTCTTC
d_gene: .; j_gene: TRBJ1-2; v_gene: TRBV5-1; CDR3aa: CASSLVVATGYTF; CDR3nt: TGCGCCAGCAGCTTGGTTGTGGCCACCGGCTACACCTTC
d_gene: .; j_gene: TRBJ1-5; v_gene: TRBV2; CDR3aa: CASSRTPYEPQHF; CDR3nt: TGTGCCAGCAGTCGGACTCCTTATGAACCCCAGCATTTT
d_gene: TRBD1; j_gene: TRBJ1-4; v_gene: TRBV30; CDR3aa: CAWSVIATGAEKLFF; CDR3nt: TGTGCCTGGAGTGTAATAGCGACAGGGGCGGAGAAACTGTTTTTT
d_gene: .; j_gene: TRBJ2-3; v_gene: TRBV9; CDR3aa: CASSVMEAGDTQYF; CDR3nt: TGTGCCAGCAGCGTAATGGAGGCCGGGGATACGCAGTATTTT
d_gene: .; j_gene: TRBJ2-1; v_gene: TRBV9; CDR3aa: CASSVRSENEQFF; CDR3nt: TGTGCCAGCAGCGTTCGTTCGGAGAATGAGCAGTTCTTC
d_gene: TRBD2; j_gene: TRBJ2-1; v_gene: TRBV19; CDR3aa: CASSIPGLAGGPLFF; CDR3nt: TGTGCCAGTAGTATCCCGGGACTAGCGGGAGGGCCACTATTCTTC
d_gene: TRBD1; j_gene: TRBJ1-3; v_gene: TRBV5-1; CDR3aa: CASSLGQGSFGNTIYF; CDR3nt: TGCGCCAGCAGCTTGGGACAGGGGAGCTTTGGAAACACCATATATTTT
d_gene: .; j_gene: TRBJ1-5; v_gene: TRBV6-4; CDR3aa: CASSTSENQPQHF; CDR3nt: TGTGCCAGTTCAACTTCGGAGAATCAGCCCCAGCATTTT
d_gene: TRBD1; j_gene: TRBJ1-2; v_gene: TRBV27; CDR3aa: CASSYYGGRGLGGYTF; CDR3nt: TGTGCCAGCAGCTACTATGGGGGCAGGGGGCTTGGGGGCTACACCTTC
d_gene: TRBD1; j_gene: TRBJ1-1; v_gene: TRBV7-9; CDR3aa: CASSFPGQTRGEAFF; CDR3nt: TGTGCCAGCAGCTTTCCGGGACAGACCCGTGGTGAAGCTTTCTTT
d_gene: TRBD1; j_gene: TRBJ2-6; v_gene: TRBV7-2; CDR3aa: CASSARDSSLSGANVLTF; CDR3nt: TGTGCCAGCAGCGCACGGGACAGCTCTCTATCTGGGGCCAACGTCCTGACTTTC
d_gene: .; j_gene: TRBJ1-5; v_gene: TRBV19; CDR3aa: CASSIGTFNQPQHF; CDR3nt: TGTGCCAGTAGTATAGGGACATTCAATCAGCCCCAGCATTTT
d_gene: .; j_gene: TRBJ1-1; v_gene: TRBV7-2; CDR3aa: CASSLALEGSKAFF; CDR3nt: TGTGCCAGCAGCTTAGCTCTAGAGGGCTCGAAAGCTTTCTTT
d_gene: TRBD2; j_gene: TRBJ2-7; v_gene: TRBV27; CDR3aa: CASRGLGRSYEQYF; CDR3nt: TGTGCCAGCAGGGGACTAGGGCGCTCCTACGAGCAGTACTTC
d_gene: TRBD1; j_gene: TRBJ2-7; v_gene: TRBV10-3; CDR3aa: CAISESTAGQGYEQYF; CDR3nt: TGTGCCATCAGTGAGTCGACGGCGGGACAGGGGTACGAGCAGTACTTC
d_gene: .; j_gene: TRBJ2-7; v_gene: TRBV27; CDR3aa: CASSKTSLHREQYF; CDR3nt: TGTGCCAGCTCCAAAACTAGTTTGCACCGAGAACAGTACTTC
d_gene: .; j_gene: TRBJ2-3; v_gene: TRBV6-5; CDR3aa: CASNPRWKSTDTQYF; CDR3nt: TGTGCCAGCAATCCCAGGTGGAAGTCCACAGATACGCAGTATTTT
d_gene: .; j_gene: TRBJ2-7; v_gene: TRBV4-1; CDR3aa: CASSLDLGGIYEQYF; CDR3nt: TGCGCCAGCAGCCTTGATCTTGGGGGCATCTACGAGCAGTACTTC
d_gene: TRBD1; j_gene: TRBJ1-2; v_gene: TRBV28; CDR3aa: CASIRTGGNGYTF; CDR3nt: TGTGCCAGCATTAGGACAGGGGGCAATGGCTACACCTTC
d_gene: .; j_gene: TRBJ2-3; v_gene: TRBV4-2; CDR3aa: CASSGTGERTDTQYF; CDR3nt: TGTGCCAGCAGCGGCACGGGAGAAAGGACAGATACGCAGTATTTT
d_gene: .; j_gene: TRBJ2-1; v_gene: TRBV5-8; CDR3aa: CASSLSDEQFF; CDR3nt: TGTGCCAGCAGCTTATCTGATGAGCAGTTCTTC
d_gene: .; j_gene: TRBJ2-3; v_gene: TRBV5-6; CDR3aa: CASSAGRPAERTDTQYF; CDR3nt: TGTGCCAGCAGCGCGGGACGACCCGCGGAGCGCACAGATACGCAGTATTTT
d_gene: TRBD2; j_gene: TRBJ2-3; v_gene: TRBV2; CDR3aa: CASSGLAGGTDTQYF; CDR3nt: TGTGCCAGCAGTGGACTAGCGGGAGGAACAGATACGCAGTATTTT
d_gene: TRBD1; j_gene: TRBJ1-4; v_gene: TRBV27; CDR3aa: CASSFVGTGREEKLFF; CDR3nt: TGTGCCAGCAGTTTCGTCGGGACAGGGAGAGAAGAAAAACTGTTTTTT
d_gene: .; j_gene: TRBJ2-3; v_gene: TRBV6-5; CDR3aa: CASSRKLDTDTQYF; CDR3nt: TGTGCCAGCAGCCGAAAACTAGACACAGATACGCAGTATTTT
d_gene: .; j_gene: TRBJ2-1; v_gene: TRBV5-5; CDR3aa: CASSLAASSYNEQFF; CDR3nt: TGTGCCAGCAGCTTGGCGGCTAGCTCCTACAATGAGCAGTTCTTC